This TCR beta chain was captured in a study of T cells in narcolepsy. Germline V gene lookup returns CDR1 SGHTA and CDR2 FQGNSA. V lost 5 bases, J lost 5 bases, and 16 bases lay in between. The CDR3 is 14 residues long. Data came from immunoSEQ multiplex PCR; TCRdb stores just in-frame clones and leaves some out. The table lists tens of thousands of clones, roughly three quarters of them singletons, with 1.1% in the top ten. This sequence joins TRBV7-2 and TRBJ2-7, with D possibly TRBD1 on 5 matching bases. Sequencing input: CD45RA- memory CD4+ T cells from PBMCs. The TCR sequence derives from a human donor with narcolepsy. For the CDR3, the DNA is TGTGCCAGCAGCACCAGGGTAGGGTCGGACGAGCAGTACTTC. Translated, it gives CASSTRVGSDEQYF. The full variable domain, in which reference TRBV7-2 and TRBJ2-7 provide the parts outside the CDR3, is GAGVSQSPSNKVTEKGKDVELRCDPISGHTALYWYRQSLGQGLEFLIYFQGNSAPDKSGLPSDRFSAERTGGSVSTLTIQRTQQEDSAVYLCASSTRVGSDEQYFGPGTRLTVT.